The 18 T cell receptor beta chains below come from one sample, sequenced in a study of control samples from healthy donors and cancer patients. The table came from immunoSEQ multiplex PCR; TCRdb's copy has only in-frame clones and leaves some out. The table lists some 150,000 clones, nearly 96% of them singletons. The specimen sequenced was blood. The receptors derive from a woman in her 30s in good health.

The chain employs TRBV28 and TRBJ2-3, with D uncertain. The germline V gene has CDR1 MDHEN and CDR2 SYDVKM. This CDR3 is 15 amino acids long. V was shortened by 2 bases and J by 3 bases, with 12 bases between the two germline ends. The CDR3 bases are TGTGCCAGCAGTTTAAGCCTCCAATTGACAGATACGCAGTATTTT. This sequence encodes CASSLSLQLTDTQYF.

This CDR3 reads CASSLVFNWGENTEAFF. The CDR3 DNA reads as TGTGCCAGCAGCTTAGTATTTAACTGGGGGGAGAACACTGAAGCTTTCTTT. The V gene is TRBV13, the J gene TRBJ1-1; possibly TRBD1 for D (5 bases). The CDR3 spans 17 residues. The germline gives CDR1 PRHDT, CDR2 FYEKMQ (reference sequence). Trimming pared 1 base from V and 1 base from J, leaving 16 bases between.

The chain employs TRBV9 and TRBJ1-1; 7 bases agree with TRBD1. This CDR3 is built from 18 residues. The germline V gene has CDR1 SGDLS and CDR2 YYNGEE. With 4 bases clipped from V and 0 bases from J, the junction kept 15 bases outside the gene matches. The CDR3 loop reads CASSSSTGTVKMNTEAFF. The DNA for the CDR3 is TGTGCCAGCAGCTCCTCCACCGGGACAGTTAAGATGAACACTGAAGCTTTCTTT.

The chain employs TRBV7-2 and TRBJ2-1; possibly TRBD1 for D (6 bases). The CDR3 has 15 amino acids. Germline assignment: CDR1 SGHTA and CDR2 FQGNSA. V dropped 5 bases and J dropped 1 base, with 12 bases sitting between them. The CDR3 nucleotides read TGTGCCAGCAGCCCCCGCACAGGGTCCTACAATGAGCAGTTCTTC. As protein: CASSPRTGSYNEQFF.

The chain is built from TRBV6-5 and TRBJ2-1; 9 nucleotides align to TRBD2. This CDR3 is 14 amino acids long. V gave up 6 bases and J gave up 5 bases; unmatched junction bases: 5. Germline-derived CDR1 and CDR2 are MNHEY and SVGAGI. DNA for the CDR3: TGTGCCAGCAGAGGGCTAGCGGGGCACAATGAGCAGTTCTTC. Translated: CASRGLAGHNEQFF.

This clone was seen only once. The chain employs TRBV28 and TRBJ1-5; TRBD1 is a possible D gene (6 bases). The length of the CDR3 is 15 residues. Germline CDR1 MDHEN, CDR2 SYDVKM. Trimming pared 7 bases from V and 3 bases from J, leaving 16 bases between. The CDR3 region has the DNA TGTGCCAGCACTACTAGGGGGGGATTCAATCAGCCCCAGCATTTT. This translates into CASTTRGGFNQPQHF.

The CDR3 loop reads CASSSPGGYSNQPQHF. CDR3 DNA sequence: TGTGCCAGCAGCTCCCCCGGAGGGTATAGCAATCAGCCCCAGCATTTT. J is TRBJ1-5 and V is TRBV9; no reliable D call. Germline CDR1 and CDR2: SGDLS and YYNGEE. V lost 4 bases, J lost 0 bases, and 14 bases lay in between. The CDR3 runs to 16 residues.

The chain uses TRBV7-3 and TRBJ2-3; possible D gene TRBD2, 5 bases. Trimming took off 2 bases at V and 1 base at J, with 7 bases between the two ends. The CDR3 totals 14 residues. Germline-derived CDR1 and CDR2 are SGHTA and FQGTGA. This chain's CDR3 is CASSLEGRTDTQYF. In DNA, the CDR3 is TGTGCCAGCAGCTTAGAGGGCCGCACAGATACGCAGTATTTT.

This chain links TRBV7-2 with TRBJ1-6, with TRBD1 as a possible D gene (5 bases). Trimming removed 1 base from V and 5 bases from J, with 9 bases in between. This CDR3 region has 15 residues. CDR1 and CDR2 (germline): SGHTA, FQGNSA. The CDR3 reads CASSLEQANNSPLHF. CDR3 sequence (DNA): TGTGCCAGCAGCTTAGAACAGGCCAATAATTCACCCCTCCACTTT.

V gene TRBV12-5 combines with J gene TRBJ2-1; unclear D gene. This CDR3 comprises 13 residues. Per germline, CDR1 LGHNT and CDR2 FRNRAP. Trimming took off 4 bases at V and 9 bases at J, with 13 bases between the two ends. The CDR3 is CASGSKGKGEQFF. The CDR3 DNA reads TGTGCTAGTGGTTCTAAAGGGAAAGGTGAGCAGTTCTTC.

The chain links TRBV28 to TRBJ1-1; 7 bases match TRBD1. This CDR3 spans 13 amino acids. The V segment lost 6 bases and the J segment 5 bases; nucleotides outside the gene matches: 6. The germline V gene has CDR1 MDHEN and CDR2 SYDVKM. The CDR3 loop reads CASSQRDRTEAFF. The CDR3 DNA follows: TGTGCCAGCAGCCAACGGGACAGAACTGAAGCTTTCTTT.

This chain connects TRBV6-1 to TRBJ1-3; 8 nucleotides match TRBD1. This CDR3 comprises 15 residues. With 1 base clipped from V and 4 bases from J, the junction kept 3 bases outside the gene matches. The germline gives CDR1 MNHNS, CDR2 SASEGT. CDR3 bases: TGTGCCAGCAGTGAAGGGGGACAGGCGGGAAACACCATATATTTT. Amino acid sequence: CASSEGGQAGNTIYF.

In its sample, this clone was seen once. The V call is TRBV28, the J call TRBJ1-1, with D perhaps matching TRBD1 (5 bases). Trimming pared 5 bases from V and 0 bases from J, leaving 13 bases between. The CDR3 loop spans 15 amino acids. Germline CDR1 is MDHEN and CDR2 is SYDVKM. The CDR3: CASSPRTIMNTEAFF. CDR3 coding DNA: TGTGCCAGCAGTCCCCGGACAATCATGAACACTGAAGCTTTCTTT.

CDR3 sequence reads: CASSPLGQGSGGANVLTF. In DNA, the CDR3 is TGCGCCAGCAGCCCGCTTGGGCAGGGCAGCGGTGGGGCCAACGTCCTGACTTTC. This chain connects TRBV4-1 to TRBJ2-6; the D gene could be TRBD1 or TRBD2 (5 bases each). CDR1 and CDR2 from the germline V gene are MGHRA and YSYEKL. The CDR3 covers 18 residues. V lost 4 bases to trimming and J lost 3 bases, with 19 bases between them.

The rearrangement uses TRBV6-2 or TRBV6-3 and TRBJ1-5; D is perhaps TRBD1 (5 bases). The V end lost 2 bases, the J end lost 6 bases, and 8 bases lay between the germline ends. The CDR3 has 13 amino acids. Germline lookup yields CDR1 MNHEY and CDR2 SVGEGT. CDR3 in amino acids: CASSYAGTQPQHF. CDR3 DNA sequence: TGTGCCAGCAGTTACGCAGGGACTCAGCCCCAGCATTTT.

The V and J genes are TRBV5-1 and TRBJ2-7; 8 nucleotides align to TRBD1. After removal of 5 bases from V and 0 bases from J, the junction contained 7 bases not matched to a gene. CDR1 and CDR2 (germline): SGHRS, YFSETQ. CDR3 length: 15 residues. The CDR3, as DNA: TGCGCCAGCAGTTATGGACAGGGAATCTCCTACGAGCAGTACTTC. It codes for CASSYGQGISYEQYF.

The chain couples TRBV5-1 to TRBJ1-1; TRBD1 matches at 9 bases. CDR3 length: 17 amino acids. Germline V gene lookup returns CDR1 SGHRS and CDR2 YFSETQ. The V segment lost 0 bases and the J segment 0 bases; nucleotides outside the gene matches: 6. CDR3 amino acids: CASSLVGQGPLNTEAFF. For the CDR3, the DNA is TGCGCCAGCAGCTTGGTGGGACAGGGACCTTTGAACACTGAAGCTTTCTTT.

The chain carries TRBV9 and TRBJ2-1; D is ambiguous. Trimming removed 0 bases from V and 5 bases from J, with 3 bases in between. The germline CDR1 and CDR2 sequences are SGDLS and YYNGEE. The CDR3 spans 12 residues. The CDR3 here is CASSVADNEQFF. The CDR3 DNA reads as TGTGCCAGCAGCGTAGCGGACAATGAGCAGTTCTTC.